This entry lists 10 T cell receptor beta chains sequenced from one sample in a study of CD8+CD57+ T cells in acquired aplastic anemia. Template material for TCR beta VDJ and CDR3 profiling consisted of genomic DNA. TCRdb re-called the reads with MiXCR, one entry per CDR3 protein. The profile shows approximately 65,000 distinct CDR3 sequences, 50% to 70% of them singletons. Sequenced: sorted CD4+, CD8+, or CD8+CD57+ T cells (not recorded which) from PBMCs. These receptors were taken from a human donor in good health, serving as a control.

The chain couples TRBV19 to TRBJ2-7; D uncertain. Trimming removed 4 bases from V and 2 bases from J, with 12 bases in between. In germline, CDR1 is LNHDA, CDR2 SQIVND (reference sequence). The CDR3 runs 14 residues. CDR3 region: CASSNGPSAYEQYF. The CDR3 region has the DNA TGTGCCAGTAGTAACGGGCCCTCCGCCTACGAGCAGTACTTC.

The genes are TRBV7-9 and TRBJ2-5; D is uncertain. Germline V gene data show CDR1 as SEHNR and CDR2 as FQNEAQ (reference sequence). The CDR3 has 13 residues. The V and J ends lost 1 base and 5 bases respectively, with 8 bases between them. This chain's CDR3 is CASSLDLRETQYF. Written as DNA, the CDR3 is TGTGCCAGCAGCTTAGATCTCCGGGAGACCCAGTACTTC. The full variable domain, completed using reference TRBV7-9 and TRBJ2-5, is DTGVSQNPRHKITKRGQNVTFRCDPISEHNRLYWYRQTLGQGPEFLTYFQNEAQLEKSRLLSDRFSAERPKGSFSTLEIQRTEQGDSAMYLCASSLDLRETQYFGPGTRLLVL.

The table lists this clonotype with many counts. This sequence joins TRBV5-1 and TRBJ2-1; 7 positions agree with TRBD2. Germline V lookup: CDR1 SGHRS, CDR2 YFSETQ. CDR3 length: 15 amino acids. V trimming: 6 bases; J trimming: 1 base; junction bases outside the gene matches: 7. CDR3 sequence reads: CASKVGGRSYNEQFF. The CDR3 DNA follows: TGCGCCAGCAAGGTCGGGGGGAGGTCCTACAATGAGCAGTTCTTC.

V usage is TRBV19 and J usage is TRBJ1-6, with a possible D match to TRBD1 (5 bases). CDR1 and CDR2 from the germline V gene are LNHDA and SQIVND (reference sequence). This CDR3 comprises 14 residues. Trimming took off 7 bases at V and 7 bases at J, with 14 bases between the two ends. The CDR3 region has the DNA TGTGCCAGTACTCGGGGGAACCAGAATTCACCCCTCCACTTT. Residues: CASTRGNQNSPLHF.

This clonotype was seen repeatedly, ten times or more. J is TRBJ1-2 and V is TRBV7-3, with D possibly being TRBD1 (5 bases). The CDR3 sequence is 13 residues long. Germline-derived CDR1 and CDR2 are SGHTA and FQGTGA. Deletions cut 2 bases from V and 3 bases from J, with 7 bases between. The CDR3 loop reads CASSLEGDYGYTF. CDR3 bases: TGTGCCAGCAGCTTAGAAGGGGACTATGGCTACACCTTC.

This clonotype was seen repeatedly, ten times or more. The CDR3 sequence: CASSEASRGSLFF. The CDR3 region has the DNA TGTGCCAGCAGTGAAGCATCAAGGGGGTCGCTGTTTTTT. The rearrangement links TRBV2 to TRBJ1-4, with a weak D call TRBD1 (6 bases). The CDR3 is 13 residues long. Germline V gives CDR1 SNHLY, CDR2 FYNNEI. Trimming took 0 bases from V and 14 from J, leaving 13 bases between them.

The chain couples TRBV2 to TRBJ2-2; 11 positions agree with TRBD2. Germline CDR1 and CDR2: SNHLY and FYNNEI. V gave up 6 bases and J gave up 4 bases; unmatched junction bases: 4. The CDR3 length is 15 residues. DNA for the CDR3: TGTGCCAGCAGCACTAGCGGGAGTCTCACCGGGGAGCTGTTTTTT. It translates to CASSTSGSLTGELFF. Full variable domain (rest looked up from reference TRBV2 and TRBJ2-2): EPEVTQTPSHQVTQMGQEVILRCVPISNHLYFYWYRQILGQKVEFLVSFYNNEISEKSEIFDDQFSVERPDGSNFTLKIRSTKLEDSAMYFCASSTSGSLTGELFFGEGSRLTVL.

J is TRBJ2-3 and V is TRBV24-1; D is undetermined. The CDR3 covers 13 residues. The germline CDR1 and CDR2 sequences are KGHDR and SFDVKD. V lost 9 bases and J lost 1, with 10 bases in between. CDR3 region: CATSRAGTDTQYF. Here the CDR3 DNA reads TGTGCCACCTCAAGGGCTGGCACAGATACGCAGTATTTT.

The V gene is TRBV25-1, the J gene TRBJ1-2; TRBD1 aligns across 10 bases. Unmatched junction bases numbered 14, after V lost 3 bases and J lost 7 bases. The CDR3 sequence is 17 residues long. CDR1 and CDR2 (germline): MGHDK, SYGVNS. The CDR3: CASSERLIRDRGSGYTF. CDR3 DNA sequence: TGTGCCAGCAGTGAGCGCCTCATCCGGGACAGGGGCTCTGGCTACACCTTC.

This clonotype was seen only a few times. The CDR3 is CASSGLAGGNEQFF. In nucleotides, the CDR3 is TGTGCCAGCAGTGGACTAGCGGGAGGGAATGAGCAGTTCTTC. This rearrangement joins TRBV2 to TRBJ2-1; 14 bases are shared with TRBD2. Trimming cost V 4 bases and J 7 bases; bases outside gene matches: 0. The CDR3 is made up of 14 amino acids. Germline CDR1 and CDR2: SNHLY and FYNNEI.